The 32 T cell receptor beta chains reported below all come from one sample, sequenced in a study of cytomegalovirus exposure and HLA in healthy donors. Primers: 60 Vbeta forward and 13 Jbeta reverse. TCRdb's table, derived via immunoSEQ multiplex PCR, lists solely in-frame clones and lacks some. The sample totals about 170,000 clones. Sequencing used PBMCs. These receptors all stem from a woman under 30 in good health and CMV-seropositive.

The chain employs TRBV30 and TRBJ1-5; 7 nucleotides line up with TRBD1. The CDR3 length is 14 residues. V lost 8 bases, J lost 4 bases, and 11 bases stayed unmatched. Germline-derived CDR1 and CDR2 are GTSNPN and SVGIG (reference sequence). CDR3 sequence: CAGGMSGGNQPQHF. DNA for the CDR3: TGTGCCGGAGGCATGTCAGGGGGGAATCAGCCCCAGCATTTT.

Written as DNA, the CDR3 is TGCGCCAGCAGCCCCGGACTAGCGGGAGGTAAGATTGAGCAGTTCTTC. Translated, it gives CASSPGLAGGKIEQFF. The chain employs TRBV5-1 and TRBJ2-1; 14 bases map to TRBD2. The CDR3 loop spans 16 amino acids. With V trimmed by 4 bases and J by 9 bases, 9 bases remained unmatched. Looked up from germline, CDR1 is SGHRS and CDR2 is YFSETQ.

V usage is TRBV7-9 and J usage is TRBJ1-2; TRBD1 is a possible D gene (6 bases). Germline loops: CDR1 SEHNR, CDR2 FQNEAQ (reference sequence). This CDR3 comprises 17 residues. V dropped 4 bases and J dropped 8 bases, with 26 bases sitting between them. The CDR3 region has the DNA TGTGCCAGCAGCTCGTCCCCCTCAGGGGAACTTATCGGCGGCTACACCTTC. Its protein product is CASSSSPSGELIGGYTF. Full variable domain (rest looked up from reference TRBV7-9 and TRBJ1-2): DTGVSQNPRHKITKRGQNVTFRCDPISEHNRLYWYRQTLGQGPEFLTYFQNEAQLEKSRLLSDRFSAERPKGSFSTLEIQRTEQGDSAMYLCASSSSPSGELIGGYTFGSGTRLTVV.

This chain uses TRBV7-2 with TRBJ2-5; TRBD2 aligns across 14 bases. The CDR3 runs to 17 residues. After removal of 1 base from V and 5 bases from J, the junction contained 6 bases not matched to a gene. CDR1 SGHTA and CDR2 FQGNSA come from the germline V gene. CDR3 protein: CASSLGLAGGQRETQYF. CDR3 sequence (DNA): TGTGCCAGCAGCTTAGGACTAGCGGGGGGGCAGAGGGAGACCCAGTACTTC.

V and J are TRBV6-4 and TRBJ2-3; 12 nucleotides match TRBD2. The CDR3 covers 17 residues. Losses at the gene ends were 1 base for V and 3 bases for J; bases not matched to a gene: 5. Germline values: CDR1 MRHNA, CDR2 SNTAGT. This CDR3 is CASSDYPTSGGTDTQYF. The CDR3 DNA reads as TGTGCCAGCAGTGACTACCCGACTAGCGGGGGTACAGATACGCAGTATTTT.

The J gene is TRBJ2-6, the V gene TRBV5-6; TRBD1 might be the D (5 bases). CDR3 length: 15 residues. V was cut by 0 bases and J by 2 bases, with 6 bases left in between. Germline CDR1 is SGHDT and CDR2 is YYEEEE. The CDR3 spells CASSLVGAGANVLTF. The CDR3 DNA follows: TGTGCCAGCAGCTTGGTAGGGGCTGGGGCCAACGTCCTGACTTTC.

The rearrangement links TRBV19 to TRBJ2-7, with TRBD2 as a possible D gene (6 bases). The CDR3 is 15 residues long. Trimming pared 3 bases from V and 2 bases from J, leaving 14 bases between. Germline V gene sequence: CDR1 LNHDA, CDR2 SQIVND (reference sequence). The CDR3 spells CASSIGSGRAYEQYF. DNA of the CDR3: TGTGCCAGTAGTATCGGGAGCGGACGGGCCTACGAGCAGTACTTC. Complete variable domain (other parts from reference TRBV19 and TRBJ2-7): DGGITQSPKYLFRKEGQNVTLSCEQNLNHDAMYWYRQDPGQGLRLIYYSQIVNDFQKGDIAEGYSVSREKKESFPLTVTSAQKNPTAFYLCASSIGSGRAYEQYFGPGTRLTVT.

V is TRBV4-3 and J is TRBJ2-5; 16 positions agree with TRBD2. The CDR3 has 16 residues. With 0 bases clipped from V and 5 bases from J, the junction kept 0 bases outside the gene matches. The germline gives CDR1 LGHNA, CDR2 YSLEER. The CDR3 reads CASSQEGLAGGETQYF. Written as DNA, the CDR3 is TGCGCCAGCAGCCAAGAGGGACTAGCGGGGGGGGAGACCCAGTACTTC.

The genes are TRBV5-1 and TRBJ2-1; D unresolved. Trimming pared 7 bases from V and 6 bases from J, leaving 14 bases between. This CDR3 has 13 amino acids. Looked up from germline, CDR1 is SGHRS and CDR2 is YFSETQ. The CDR3 loop is CASSPQYANEQFF. CDR3 coding DNA: TGCGCCAGCTCCCCACAGTACGCCAATGAGCAGTTCTTC. Full variable domain (outside the CDR3, taken from reference TRBV5-1 and TRBJ2-1): KAGVTQTPRYLIKTRGQQVTLSCSPISGHRSVSWYQQTPGQGLQFLFEYFSETQRNKGNFPGRFSGRQFSNSRSEMNVSTLELGDSALYLCASSPQYANEQFFGPGTRLTVL.

The chain joins TRBV7-2 to TRBJ1-2; weak D call: TRBD1 (5 bases). The CDR3 contains 15 residues. V gave up 3 bases and J gave up 7 bases, with 18 bases separating them. Looked up from germline, CDR1 is SGHTA and CDR2 is FQGNSA. CDR3 nucleotides: TGTGCCAGCAGCTTGGGGGGAAAGGGGCGGGCTGGCTACACCTTC. Protein product: CASSLGGKGRAGYTF.

This rearrangement joins TRBV4-2 to TRBJ2-1; the match to TRBD2 covers 7 bases. The CDR3 has 17 amino acids. CDR1 LGHNA and CDR2 YNFKEQ come from the germline V gene. The trim removed 0 bases at V and 8 bases at J, leaving 13 bases unmatched. CDR3 sequence: CASSQDVWTSTGDEQFF. CDR3 sequence (DNA): TGTGCCAGCAGCCAAGACGTTTGGACTAGTACGGGCGATGAGCAGTTCTTC.

The chain uses TRBV5-6 and TRBJ2-5; the D gene is possibly TRBD2 (6 bases). Germline V CDR1 and CDR2: SGHDT, YYEEEE. This CDR3 is built from 11 residues. Trimming shortened V by 3 bases and J by 11 bases, and 11 bases separated the two germline ends. CDR3 protein: CASSWDREQYF. The CDR3 DNA reads TGTGCCAGCAGCTGGGACCGGGAGCAGTACTTC.

This chain uses TRBV10-2 with TRBJ1-1; TRBD1 matches at 9 bases. Unmatched junction bases numbered 5, after V lost 7 bases and J lost 5 bases. The CDR3 consists of 13 residues. Germline V gene sequence: CDR1 WSHSY, CDR2 SAAADI. The CDR3 protein is CASTQGASTEAFF. CDR3 in DNA: TGCGCCAGCACACAGGGGGCGAGTACTGAAGCTTTCTTT.

The chain uses TRBV10-3 and TRBJ1-1, with TRBD1 identical over 9 bases. V trimming: 11 bases; J trimming: 0 bases; junction bases outside the gene matches: 4. This CDR3 comprises 13 residues. Germline lookup yields CDR1 ENHRY and CDR2 SYGVKD. CDR3 residues: CASQGALNTEAFF. CDR3 nucleotides: TGTGCCTCACAGGGGGCCTTGAACACTGAAGCTTTCTTT.

A remark on this clone: The sample carries other DNA sequences with the same CDR3. V usage is TRBV5-1 and J usage is TRBJ1-1; TRBD1 aligns across 8 bases. The V gene's germline CDR1 is SGHRS and CDR2 YFSETQ. V was pared by 4 bases and J by 1 base, with 3 bases of the junction left unmatched. The CDR3 sequence is 14 residues long. In DNA, the CDR3 is TGCGCCAGCAGCCCTGGGACAGGGAACACTGAAGCTTTCTTT. Translating it yields CASSPGTGNTEAFF.

As concerns this clone: The same CDR3 is also encoded by other DNA sequences in this sample. The CDR3 sequence: CASSLGDRTTEAFF. CDR3 in DNA: TGCGCCAGCAGCTTGGGGGACAGGACCACTGAAGCTTTCTTT. The V and J genes are TRBV5-1 and TRBJ1-1, with TRBD1 matching over 8 bases. The CDR3 length is 14 residues. Trimming cost V 0 bases and J 4 bases; bases outside gene matches: 2. From germline, CDR1 is SGHRS and CDR2 YFSETQ.

The chain recombines TRBV9 with TRBJ2-7, with 7 positions matching TRBD1. CDR3 length equals 15 residues. The V gene's germline CDR1 is SGDLS and CDR2 YYNGEE. Trimming cost V 3 bases and J 3 bases; bases outside gene matches: 9. In DNA, the CDR3 is TGTGCCAGCAGCGAAGGGGGCTCAGTGGACTACGAGCAGTACTTC. This gives the protein CASSEGGSVDYEQYF.

The DNA for the CDR3 is TGTGCCAGCAGTTTTGCTAGCGGGCATTACGAGCAGTACTTC. This gives the protein CASSFASGHYEQYF. The chain combines TRBV6-1 with TRBJ2-7, with TRBD2 identical over 8 bases. J lost 4 bases, V lost 5 bases, and 7 bases had no gene match. Germline loops: CDR1 MNHNS, CDR2 SASEGT. The CDR3 is made up of 14 amino acids.

The J gene is TRBJ1-1, the V gene TRBV6-1; D call uncertain. The CDR3 is made up of 13 amino acids. V lost 5 bases, J lost 0 bases, and 7 bases lay in between. Germline V gene sequence: CDR1 MNHNS, CDR2 SASEGT. CDR3: CASSWQVNTEAFF. Here the CDR3 DNA reads TGTGCCAGCAGTTGGCAGGTGAACACTGAAGCTTTCTTT.

The chain joins TRBV7-2 to TRBJ1-2; D is uncertain. Germline CDR1 SGHTA, CDR2 FQGNSA. Trimming took off 2 bases at V and 7 bases at J, with 14 bases between the two ends. The CDR3 contains 14 residues. This chain's CDR3 is CASSLNRLRGGYTF. Here the CDR3 DNA reads TGTGCCAGCAGCTTAAATAGGTTACGGGGTGGCTACACCTTC.

Turning to this clone: The sample contains more than one DNA sequence encoding this CDR3. The chain couples TRBV5-1 to TRBJ2-5, with TRBD1 matching over 8 bases. The V and J ends lost 0 bases and 5 bases, in that order; junction bases with no gene match: 0. This CDR3 contains 13 residues. The V gene's germline CDR1 is SGHRS and CDR2 YFSETQ. The CDR3 loop reads CASSLGQGETQYF. CDR3 nucleotide sequence: TGCGCCAGCAGCTTGGGACAGGGGGAGACCCAGTACTTC.

The chain has TRBV7-9 and TRBJ1-5, with 9 bases aligning to TRBD1. CDR1 and CDR2 from the germline V gene are SEHNR and FQNEAQ (reference sequence). J was trimmed by 4 bases and V by 1 base; bases with no gene match: 2. The CDR3 is 15 residues long. This chain's CDR3 is CASSLDGTGNQPQHF. The CDR3 DNA reads as TGTGCCAGCAGCTTAGATGGGACAGGGAATCAGCCCCAGCATTTT.

The chain joins TRBV19 to TRBJ1-2; D not certain. Germline V gives CDR1 LNHDA, CDR2 SQIVND (reference sequence). The CDR3 contains 13 residues. V lost 10 bases, J lost 2 bases, and 14 bases lay in between. This chain's CDR3 is CATHAGKNYGYTF. The CDR3 DNA reads TGTGCCACTCATGCGGGGAAGAACTATGGCTACACCTTC.

V gene TRBV5-1 combines with J gene TRBJ2-4; 9 nucleotides agree with TRBD1. Germline CDR1 is SGHRS and CDR2 is YFSETQ. V dropped 3 bases and J dropped 11; count of bases not matched to a gene: 3. The CDR3 spans 12 residues. In DNA form, the CDR3 reads TGCGCCAGCAGCTGGGACAGGGATGTTCAGTACTTC. Translation: CASSWDRDVQYF.

The genes are TRBV11-2 and TRBJ2-1; 14 bases map to TRBD2. CDR1 is SGHAT and CDR2 is FQNNGV in the germline V gene. The CDR3 totals 19 residues. V shed 1 base and J 4 bases; nucleotides not matched to a gene: 9. As DNA, the CDR3 is TGTGCCAGCAGCTTAGGGGGGACTAGCGGGAGCGCGGAATACAATGAGCAGTTCTTC. Encoded protein: CASSLGGTSGSAEYNEQFF.

CDR3 sequence (DNA): TGTGCCAGCAGCGCCGGTTTTGAGGGAACGCAGTATTTT. Translation gives CASSAGFEGTQYF. The J gene is TRBJ2-3, the V gene TRBV5-4; possibly TRBD2 for D (5 bases). The V end lost 4 bases, the J end lost 9 bases, and 15 bases lay between the germline ends. Germline CDR1 is SGHNT and CDR2 is YYREEE (reference sequence). The CDR3 runs to 13 residues.

The rearrangement uses TRBV27 and TRBJ2-1; 9 bases are a match to TRBD1. V lost 3 bases, J lost 7 bases, and 4 bases stayed unmatched. CDR1 and CDR2 from the germline V gene are MNHEY and SMNVEV (reference sequence). This CDR3 is built from 14 residues. The DNA for the CDR3 is TGTGCCAGCAGTTTCGACAGGGGGGGGAATGAGCAGTTCTTC. Its translation: CASSFDRGGNEQFF.

The chain combines TRBV11-3 with TRBJ2-7; unclear D gene. This CDR3 is 14 amino acids long. Trimming shortened V by 5 bases and J by 6 bases, and 17 bases separated the two germline ends. Germline V gives CDR1 SGHNT, CDR2 YENEEA. The CDR3 is CASSPQTEPREQYF. CDR3 nucleotide sequence: TGTGCCAGCAGCCCTCAGACTGAGCCGCGCGAGCAGTACTTC.

The chain is built from TRBV11-1 and TRBJ2-5; TRBD2 aligns across 7 bases. The CDR3 has 14 amino acids. Germline V gene sequence: CDR1 SGHAT, CDR2 FQDESV (reference sequence). Trimming took 6 bases from V and 5 from J; bases not matched to a gene: 9. CDR3 sequence (DNA): TGTGCCAGCAGTCCACCGGGGGGTAAGGAGACCCAGTACTTC. It translates to CASSPPGGKETQYF. Combining the CDR3 with reference TRBV11-1 and TRBJ2-5 gives the whole variable domain EAEVAQSPRYKITEKSQAVAFWCDPISGHATLYWYRQILGQGPELLVQFQDESVVDDSQLPKDRFSAERLKGVDSTLKIQPAELGDSAMYLCASSPPGGKETQYFGPGTRLLVL.

The rearrangement uses TRBV6-4 and TRBJ2-3; D is perhaps TRBD2 (6 bases). V lost 4 bases, J lost 3 bases, and 20 bases lay in between. CDR1 is MRHNA and CDR2 is SNTAGT in the germline V gene. The length of the CDR3 is 17 residues. This CDR3 reads CASSGGSRGSQTDTQYF. The CDR3 nucleotides read TGTGCCAGCAGTGGGGGGTCTCGGGGGAGTCAGACAGATACGCAGTATTTT.

This chain joins TRBV11-2 and TRBJ1-1; TRBD1 matches 9 bases. J gave up 4 bases and V 5 bases, and 5 bases lay outside the gene matches. Germline V gene data show CDR1 as SGHAT and CDR2 as FQNNGV. The CDR3 is 14 amino acids. CDR3 sequence reads: CASSAGQGFTEAFF. The CDR3 region has the DNA TGTGCCAGCAGCGCGGGACAGGGTTTCACTGAAGCTTTCTTT.

V and J are TRBV6-5 and TRBJ1-2; 9 bases line up with TRBD1. This CDR3 has 14 residues. CDR1 is MNHEY, CDR2 SVGAGI, per germline. V was pared by 6 bases and J by 5 bases, with 7 bases of the junction left unmatched. In nucleotides, the CDR3 is TGTGCCAGCAGAAGGGGACAGGGAAGATATGGCTACACCTTC. This encodes CASRRGQGRYGYTF.